This T cell receptor (beta chain) comes out of a study of blood T cell repertoires in COVID-19. Whole-study context: Spain, Italy and the United States supplied samples that represented acute and convalescent COVID-19. T cells, B-cell-depleted T cells, or PBMCs provided the cDNA or gDNA that served as material.

Authors' methods: Amplified reference gene primers provided the basis for estimating nucleated cell counts. The assay was immunoSEQ multiplex PCR, and TCRdb's table has in-frame clones only and misses some. V, J and clone size derive from that table, while D and trimming were established from the DNA sequence. The table lists 200,000 to 250,000 clones, 84% of them singletons. V dropped 2 bases and J dropped 4 bases, with 15 bases sitting between them. CDR3 length: 16 amino acids. Germline CDR1 and CDR2: KGHSH and LQKENI. Source material: peripheral blood. This clonotype was obtained from a woman in her sixties or seventies with acute or convalescent COVID-19. The V and J genes are TRBV18 and TRBJ1-3; D call uncertain. The chain's CDR3 is CASSPNSNPSGNTIYF. The CDR3 bases are TGTGCCAGCTCACCAAACTCAAACCCGTCGGGAAACACCATATATTTT.